A single sample is the source of the 8 T cell receptor beta chains below, sequenced in a study of vaccination effects on CD4 cells after COVID-19. Their target antigens are unknown. The ViraFEST assay expanded antigen-specific CD4+ T cells with viral peptide pools before sequencing. After roughly 9 days in culture, the CD4+ T cells were isolated. Two doses of BNT162b2 or mRNA-1273 vaccine were administered to participants. Generated by immunoSEQ multiplex PCR, the TCRdb table keeps only in-frame clones and is missing some. This sample yields over 25,000 clones, of which approximately 79% are seen a single time; 5.5% to 6.5% belongs to the top ten. Source: CD4+ T cells from PBMCs cultured with SARS-CoV-2 spike peptides, taken after COVID-19 vaccination. The receptor source for this set is a human donor who received a COVID-19 vaccine. Some clones in this sample may be carry-over from other donors' samples.

This chain links TRBV30 with TRBJ2-5; TRBD2 matches 11 bases. The CDR3 extends over 17 amino acids. J was trimmed by 6 bases and V by 0 bases; bases with no gene match: 12. Germline V gives CDR1 GTSNPN, CDR2 SVGIG (reference sequence). The CDR3 region is CAWSVQRVAGGQKTQYF. The CDR3 DNA follows: TGTGCCTGGAGTGTACAGAGGGTAGCGGGGGGGCAAAAGACCCAGTACTTC. Full variable domain (outside the CDR3, taken from reference TRBV30 and TRBJ2-5): SQTIHQWPATLVQPVGSPLSLECTVEGTSNPNLYWYRQAAGRGLQLLFYSVGIGQISSEVPQNLSASRPQDRQFILSSKKLLLSDSGFYLCAWSVQRVAGGQKTQYFGPGTRLLVL.

This chain joins TRBV30 and TRBJ2-1; D is possibly TRBD1 (6 bases). Germline CDR1 and CDR2: GTSNPN and SVGIG (reference sequence). Between the trimmed V and J ends, which lost 4 bases and 6 bases, there was a span of 13 bases. This CDR3 region has 13 residues. CDR3 nucleotides: TGTGCCTGGAACCCAGGGGCTAGCAATGAGCAGTTCTTC. The encoded protein is CAWNPGASNEQFF.

The gene calls are TRBV5-8 and TRBJ1-2, with D possibly TRBD1 on 5 matching bases. Trimming left V 0 bases short and J 4 bases short, with 10 bases between. The CDR3 runs 14 residues. CDR1 and CDR2 (germline): SGHTS, YDEGEE. The DNA for the CDR3 is TGTGCCAGCAGCTTGGGGCAGGGCGGCTATGGCTACACCTTC. This encodes CASSLGQGGYGYTF.

In nucleotides, the CDR3 is TGCGCCAGCAGCTTGGAGGTACCGGAGAACACTGAAGCTTTCTTT. Protein product: CASSLEVPENTEAFF. The V call is TRBV5-1, the J call TRBJ1-1, with D unresolved. V gave up 0 bases and J gave up 1 base, with 10 bases separating them. The CDR3 extends over 15 amino acids. Germline lookup yields CDR1 SGHRS and CDR2 YFSETQ.

The V call is TRBV4-1, the J call TRBJ2-6; no clear D. V lost 1 base to trimming and J lost 4 bases, with 17 bases between them. This CDR3 comprises 18 residues. Looked up from germline, CDR1 is MGHRA and CDR2 is YSYEKL. CDR3 residues: CASSQGQAYQLGANVLTF. CDR3 DNA sequence: TGCGCCAGCAGCCAAGGGCAGGCATATCAGTTGGGGGCCAACGTCCTGACTTTC.

This clone was recorded only once. This chain uses TRBV7-9 with TRBJ2-1; no firm D call. The CDR3 has 15 amino acids. Germline assignment: CDR1 SEHNR and CDR2 FQNEAQ (reference sequence). Deletions cut 5 bases from V and 7 bases from J, with 18 bases between. The CDR3 spells CASSPPFRFGNEQFF. The CDR3 nucleotides read TGTGCCAGCAGCCCCCCGTTTAGGTTTGGGAATGAGCAGTTCTTC.

The chain uses TRBV5-1 and TRBJ2-1; D not resolved. V gave up 1 base and J gave up 5 bases, with 10 bases separating them. Germline V gene data show CDR1 as SGHRS and CDR2 as YFSETQ. CDR3 length: 14 amino acids. The chain's CDR3 is CASSLQSGHNEQFF. The CDR3 bases are TGCGCCAGCAGCTTGCAGTCCGGGCACAATGAGCAGTTCTTC.

The rearrangement links TRBV5-6 to TRBJ1-2; TRBD1 agrees at 8 bases. The CDR3 consists of 17 residues. Germline CDR1 SGHDT, CDR2 YYEEEE. The V segment lost 0 bases and the J segment 4 bases; nucleotides outside the gene matches: 11. CDR3: CASSLAAGGAGSYGYTF. CDR3 coding DNA: TGTGCCAGCAGCTTGGCGGCAGGGGGCGCTGGGAGCTATGGCTACACCTTC. Full variable domain (missing parts from reference TRBV5-6 and TRBJ1-2): DAGVTQSPTHLIKTRGQQVTLRCSPKSGHDTVSWYQQALGQGPQFIFQYYEEEERQRGNFPDRFSGHQFPNYSSELNVNALLLGDSALYLCASSLAAGGAGSYGYTFGSGTRLTVV.